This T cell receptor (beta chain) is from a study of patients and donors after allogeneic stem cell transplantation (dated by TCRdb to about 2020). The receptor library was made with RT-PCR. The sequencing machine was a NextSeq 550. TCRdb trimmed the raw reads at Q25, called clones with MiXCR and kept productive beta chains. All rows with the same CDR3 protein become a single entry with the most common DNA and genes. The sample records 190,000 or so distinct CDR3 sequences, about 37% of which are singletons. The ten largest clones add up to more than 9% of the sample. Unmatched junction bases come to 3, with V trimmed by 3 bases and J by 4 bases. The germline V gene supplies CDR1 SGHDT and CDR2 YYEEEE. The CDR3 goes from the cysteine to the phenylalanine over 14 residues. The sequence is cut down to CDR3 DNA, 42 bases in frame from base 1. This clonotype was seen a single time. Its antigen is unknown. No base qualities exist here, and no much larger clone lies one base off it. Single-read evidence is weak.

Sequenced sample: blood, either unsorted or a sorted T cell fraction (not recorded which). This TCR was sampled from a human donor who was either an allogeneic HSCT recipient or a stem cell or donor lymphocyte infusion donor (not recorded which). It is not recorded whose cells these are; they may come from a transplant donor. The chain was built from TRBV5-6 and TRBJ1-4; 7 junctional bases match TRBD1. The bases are TGTGCCAGCAGCTCACAGGGGCATAATGAAAAACTGTTTTTT. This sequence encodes CASSSQGHNEKLFF.